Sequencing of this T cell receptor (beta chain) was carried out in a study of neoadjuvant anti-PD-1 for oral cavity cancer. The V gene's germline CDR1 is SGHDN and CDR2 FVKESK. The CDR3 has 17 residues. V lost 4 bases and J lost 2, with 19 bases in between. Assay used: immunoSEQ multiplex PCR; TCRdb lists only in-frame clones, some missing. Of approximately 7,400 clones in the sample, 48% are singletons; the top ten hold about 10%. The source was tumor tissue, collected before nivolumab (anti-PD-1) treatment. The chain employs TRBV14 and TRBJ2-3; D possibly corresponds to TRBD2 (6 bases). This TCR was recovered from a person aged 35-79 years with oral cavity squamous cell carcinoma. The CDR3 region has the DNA TGTGCCAGCAGCCTCATTCGTGGAGGGACGGACACAGATACGCAGTATTTT. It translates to CASSLIRGGTDTDTQYF.